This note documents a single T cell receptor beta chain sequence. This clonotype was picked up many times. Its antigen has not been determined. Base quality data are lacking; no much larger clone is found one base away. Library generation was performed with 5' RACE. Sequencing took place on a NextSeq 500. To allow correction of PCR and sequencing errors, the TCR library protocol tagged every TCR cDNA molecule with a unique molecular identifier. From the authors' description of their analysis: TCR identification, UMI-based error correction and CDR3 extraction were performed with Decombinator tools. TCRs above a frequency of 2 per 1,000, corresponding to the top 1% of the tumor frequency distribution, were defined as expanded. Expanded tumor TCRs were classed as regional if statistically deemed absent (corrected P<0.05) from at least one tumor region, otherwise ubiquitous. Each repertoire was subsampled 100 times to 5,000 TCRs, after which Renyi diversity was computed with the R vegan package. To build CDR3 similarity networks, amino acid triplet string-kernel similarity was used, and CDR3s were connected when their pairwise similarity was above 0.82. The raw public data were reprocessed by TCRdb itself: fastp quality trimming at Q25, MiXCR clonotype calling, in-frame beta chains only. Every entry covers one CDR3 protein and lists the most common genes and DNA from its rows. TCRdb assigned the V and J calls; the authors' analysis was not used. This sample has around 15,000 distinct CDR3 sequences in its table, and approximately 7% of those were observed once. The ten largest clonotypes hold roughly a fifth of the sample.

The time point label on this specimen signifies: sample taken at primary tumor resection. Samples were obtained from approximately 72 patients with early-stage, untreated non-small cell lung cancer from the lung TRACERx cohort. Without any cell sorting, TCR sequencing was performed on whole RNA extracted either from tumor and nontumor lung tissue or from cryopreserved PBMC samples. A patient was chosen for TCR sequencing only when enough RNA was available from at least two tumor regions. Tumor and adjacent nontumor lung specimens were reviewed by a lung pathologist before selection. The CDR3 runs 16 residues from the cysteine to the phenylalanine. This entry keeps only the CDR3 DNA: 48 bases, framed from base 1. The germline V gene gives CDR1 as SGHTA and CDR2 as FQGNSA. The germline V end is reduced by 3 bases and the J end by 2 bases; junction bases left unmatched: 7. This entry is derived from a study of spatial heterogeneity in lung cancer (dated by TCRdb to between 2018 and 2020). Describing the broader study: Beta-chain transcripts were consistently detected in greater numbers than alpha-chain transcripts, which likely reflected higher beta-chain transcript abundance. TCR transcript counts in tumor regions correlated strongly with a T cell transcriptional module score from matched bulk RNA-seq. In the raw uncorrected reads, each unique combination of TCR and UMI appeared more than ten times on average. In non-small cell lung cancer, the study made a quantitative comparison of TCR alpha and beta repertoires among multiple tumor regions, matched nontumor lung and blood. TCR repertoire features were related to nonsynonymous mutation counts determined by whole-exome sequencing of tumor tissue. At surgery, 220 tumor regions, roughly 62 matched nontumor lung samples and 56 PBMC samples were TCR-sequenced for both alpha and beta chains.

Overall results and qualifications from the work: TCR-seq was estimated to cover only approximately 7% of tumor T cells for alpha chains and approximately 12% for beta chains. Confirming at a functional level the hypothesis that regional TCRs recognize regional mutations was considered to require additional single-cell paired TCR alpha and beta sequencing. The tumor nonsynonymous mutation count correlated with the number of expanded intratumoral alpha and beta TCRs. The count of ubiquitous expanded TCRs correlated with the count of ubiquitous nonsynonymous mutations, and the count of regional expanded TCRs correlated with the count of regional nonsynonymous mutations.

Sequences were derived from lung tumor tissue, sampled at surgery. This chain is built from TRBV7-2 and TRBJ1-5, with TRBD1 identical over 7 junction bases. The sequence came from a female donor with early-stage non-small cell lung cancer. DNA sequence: TGTGCCAGCAGCTTTGATACAGGGGTGGGCAATCAGCCCCAGCATTTT. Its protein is CASSFDTGVGNQPQHF.